The clone carrying this TCR beta chain appeared many times. The antigen is not known. The CDR3 is 14 residues long. Trimming removed 2 bases from V and 3 bases from J, with 8 bases in between. Germline CDR1 and CDR2: ENHRY and SYGVKD. These data come from a study of T-cell reconstitution after alpha-beta-depleted transplantation in children. Study-wide findings and caveats: Where some patients showed high TCRbeta diversity at day 60, it came from recipient T cells and thymic progenitors that had survived. Expanded graft clones numbering several hundred reportedly gave rise to alpha-beta T cells about two months after transplant. Counts and diversity of T cells one year after transplant came mostly from newly produced T cells.

The authors prepared the TCRbeta library with unique molecular identifiers. TCRdb reanalysed the PCR reads using MiXCR and keeps one entry per CDR3 protein. The table records about 150,000 distinct CDR3 sequences, 11% of them present only once. The sample was PBMCs, taken before TCRalphabeta/CD19-depleted stem cell transplant. The chain uses TRBV10-3 and TRBJ1-5; maybe TRBD1 (5 bases). This receptor was taken from a boy between 2 and 10 years old with acute myeloid leukemia, due to receive a stem cell transplant. The CDR3 DNA sequence: TGTGCCATCAGTGAGGAGACAGACAATCAGCCCCAGCATTTT. This translates into CAISEETDNQPQHF.